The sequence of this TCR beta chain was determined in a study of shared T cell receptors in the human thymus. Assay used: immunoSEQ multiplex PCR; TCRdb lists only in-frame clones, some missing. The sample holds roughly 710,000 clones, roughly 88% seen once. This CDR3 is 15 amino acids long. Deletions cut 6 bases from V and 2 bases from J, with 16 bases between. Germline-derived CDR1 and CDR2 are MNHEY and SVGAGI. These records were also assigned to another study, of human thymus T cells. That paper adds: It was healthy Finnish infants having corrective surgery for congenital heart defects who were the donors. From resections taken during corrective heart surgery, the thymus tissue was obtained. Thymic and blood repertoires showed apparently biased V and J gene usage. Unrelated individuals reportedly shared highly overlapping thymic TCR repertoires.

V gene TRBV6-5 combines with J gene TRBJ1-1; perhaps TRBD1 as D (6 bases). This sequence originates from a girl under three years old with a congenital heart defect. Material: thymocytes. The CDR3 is CASSLPRGQNTEAFF. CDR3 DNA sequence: TGTGCCAGCAGCCTCCCCCGGGGACAAAACACTGAAGCTTTCTTT.